A single sample is the source of the 19 T cell receptor beta chains below, sequenced in a study of Graves' ophthalmopathy and Graves' hyperthyroidism. Beta-chain TCR CDR3 regions were amplified from RNA transcripts. An opening RT-PCR round employed HTBI primers and preceded a second-round multiplex PCR. TCRdb independently ran MiXCR on the multiplex PCR reads; one entry per CDR3 protein. The sample includes over a million distinct CDR3 sequences, about 38% seen only once; the top ten take 11%. Specimen: peripheral blood or thyroid tissue (not recorded which). Receptors originate from an adult man with Graves' hyperthyroidism.

This clonotype appeared many times. This rearrangement joins TRBV19 to TRBJ1-1; TRBD1 might be the D (5 bases). The CDR3 is 13 residues long. Germline V lookup: CDR1 LNHDA, CDR2 SQIVND (reference sequence). Trimming cost V 6 bases and J 8 bases, with 16 bases left between them. CDR3 protein: CASSLPRRTEAFF. The DNA of the CDR3 is TGTGCCAGTAGCCTACCACGGCGGACAGAAGCTTTCTTT.

In its sample, this clonotype was seen once. The chain links TRBV12-3 or TRBV12-4 to TRBJ1-5; D call uncertain. Trimming took 6 bases from V and 0 from J, leaving 6 bases between them. This CDR3 contains 13 residues. The CDR3 loop is CASRTNSNQPQHF. The CDR3 DNA is TGTGCCAGCAGAACTAATAGCAATCAGCCCCAGCATTTT.

The J gene is TRBJ1-2, the V gene TRBV7-6; possible D gene TRBD1, 5 bases. Trimming shortened V by 2 bases and J by 7 bases, and 17 bases separated the two germline ends. Germline V gene sequence: CDR1 SGHVS, CDR2 FNYEAQ. The CDR3 runs 15 residues. The chain's CDR3 is CASSLQAGGDIGYTF. CDR3 coding DNA: TGTGCCAGCAGCTTACAGGCGGGGGGGGATATTGGCTACACCTTC.

This clonotype was seen a few times. The chain couples TRBV12-3 or TRBV12-4 to TRBJ2-2; 11 bases agree with TRBD1. With 6 bases clipped from V and 4 bases from J, the junction kept 16 bases outside the gene matches. This CDR3 contains 19 residues. CDR3 DNA sequence: TGTGCCAGCAGCCGCCCCGGGACAGGGGGGAAGGCCCCCACCGGGGAGCTGTTTTTT. It translates to CASSRPGTGGKAPTGELFF.

This clonotype was counted between two and nine times. The V and J genes are TRBV4-3 and TRBJ2-7; D is undetermined. In germline, CDR1 is LGHNA, CDR2 YSLEER. The CDR3 covers 15 residues. The V end lost 1 base, the J end lost 0 bases, and 10 bases lay between the germline ends. The CDR3 is CASSQAPGHSYEQYF. The CDR3 nucleotides are TGCGCCAGCAGCCAAGCGCCGGGCCACTCCTACGAGCAGTACTTC.

The chain uses TRBV12-3 or TRBV12-4 and TRBJ2-2; no definite D call. V lost 6 bases to trimming and J lost 0 bases, with 11 bases between them. CDR3 length: 15 amino acids. For the CDR3, the DNA is TGTGCCAGCAGGCCAACAGTCGCGAACACCGGGGAGCTGTTTTTT. It yields the protein CASRPTVANTGELFF.

This clonotype was found many times. The gene calls are TRBV19 and TRBJ1-2, with 7 nucleotides matching TRBD1. V lost 4 bases and J lost 4; bases outside the gene matches: 6. The CDR3 runs to 14 residues. Germline-derived CDR1 and CDR2 are LNHDA and SQIVND (reference sequence). CDR3 amino acids: CASSTDRDRYGYTF. In DNA, the CDR3 is TGTGCCAGTAGTACAGACAGGGATCGCTATGGCTACACCTTC.

This clonotype appeared many times. The chain couples TRBV20-1 to TRBJ2-7; 9 bases are a match to TRBD1. The J segment lost 6 bases and the V segment lost 3 bases, leaving 6 bases of the junction unmatched. The CDR3 extends over 13 amino acids. The germline V gene encodes CDR1 DFQATT and CDR2 SNEGSKA (reference sequence). The CDR3 sequence is CSARMGQGSEQYF. The DNA for the CDR3 is TGCAGTGCTAGGATGGGACAGGGCTCCGAGCAGTACTTC.

CDR3: CAILSGQVDYGYTF. The CDR3 DNA follows: TGTGCCATCCTCTCGGGACAGGTCGACTATGGCTACACCTTC. The chain carries TRBV10-3 and TRBJ1-2, with 8 bases lining up with TRBD1. J was trimmed by 3 bases and V by 8 bases; bases with no gene match: 8. CDR1 is ENHRY and CDR2 is SYGVKD in the germline V gene. CDR3 length equals 14 residues.

V is TRBV10-2 and J is TRBJ1-2; 8 nucleotides align to TRBD1. The CDR3 has 15 residues. The V gene's germline CDR1 is WSHSY and CDR2 SAAADI. V shed 6 bases and J 2 bases; nucleotides not matched to a gene: 8. CDR3 sequence (DNA): TGCGCCAGCAGCGAAAGGACAGGGTGGAACTATGGCTACACCTTC. This translates into CASSERTGWNYGYTF.

This clonotype was observed many times. This chain links TRBV7-2 with TRBJ1-4; possible D gene TRBD1, 5 bases. The CDR3 spans 13 residues. Per the germline V gene, CDR1 is SGHTA and CDR2 is FQGNSA. V was cut by 5 bases and J by 11 bases, with 15 bases left in between. CDR3 DNA: TGTGCCAGCAGCCCTTGGTGGGGGGACAAACTGTTTTTT. Residues: CASSPWWGDKLFF.

This clonotype came up many times. The rearrangement links TRBV10-3 to TRBJ1-6; possibly TRBD1 for D (6 bases). Between the trimmed V and J ends, which lost 4 bases and 7 bases, there was a span of 11 bases. This CDR3 region has 14 residues. CDR1 and CDR2 from the germline V gene are ENHRY and SYGVKD. The CDR3 region is CAISVSGVNSPLHF. The CDR3 DNA follows: TGTGCCATCAGTGTATCAGGGGTGAATTCACCCCTCCACTTT.

Regarding this clonotype: A read error is possible here, since a much larger clone lies one base away. The chain joins TRBV15 to TRBJ2-7, with D possibly being TRBD1 (6 bases). The V end was cut by 0 bases, the J end by 4 bases, with 13 bases between. Germline CDR1 LNHNV, CDR2 YYDKDF (reference sequence). This CDR3 contains 15 residues. The CDR3 spells CATSREIMTGYEQYF. The CDR3 DNA reads TGTGCCACCAGCAGAGAAATAATGACAGGTTACGAGCAGTACTTC.

The table lists this clonotype with a few counts. The rearrangement uses TRBV5-1 and TRBJ1-5, with D unclear. This CDR3 is 19 amino acids long. V lost 5 bases and J 2 bases, leaving 26 bases between the germline ends. CDR1 is SGHRS and CDR2 is YFSETQ in the germline V gene. The CDR3 sequence: CASRPPNWTNPLGNQPQHF. CDR3 in DNA: TGCGCCAGCAGACCCCCCAATTGGACGAATCCCCTTGGCAATCAGCCCCAGCATTTT.

This clonotype was seen at least ten times. V is TRBV5-1 and J is TRBJ1-1; TRBD1 is a possible D gene (5 bases). Trimming removed 2 bases at V and 2 bases at J, with 19 bases between. This CDR3 contains 17 residues. Germline-derived CDR1 and CDR2 are SGHRS and YFSETQ. The CDR3 is CASSFHQGGQGNTEAFF. The CDR3 DNA sequence: TGCGCCAGCAGCTTCCACCAAGGTGGACAAGGAAACACTGAAGCTTTCTTT.

The genes are TRBV29-1 and TRBJ1-1; TRBD1 matches 8 bases. The CDR3 runs 14 residues. Unmatched junction bases numbered 3, after V lost 3 bases and J lost 0 bases. The germline V gene has CDR1 SQVTM and CDR2 ANQGSEA. Here the CDR3 reads CSVDRGRVNTEAFF. In DNA, the CDR3 is TGCAGCGTTGACAGGGGGCGAGTGAACACTGAAGCTTTCTTT.

The gene calls are TRBV10-1 and TRBJ1-1; 10 bases are shared with TRBD1. The CDR3 spans 17 residues. Germline CDR1 reads WNHNN; CDR2 reads SYGVQD (reference sequence). V was clipped by 6 bases and J by 5 bases; unmatched bases: 15. Here the CDR3 DNA reads TGCGCCAGCAGCGACAGGGGGCTAAATTTTGGGGATACTGAAGCTTTCTTT. It codes for CASSDRGLNFGDTEAFF.

This clonotype was observed a few times. The conserved closing phenylalanine or tryptophan is absent in this CDR3, likely reflecting a read error. The limits of the CDR3 on the DNA are not certain, so only TCRdb's listed CDR3 is given. The rearrangement joins TRBV2 to TRBJ2-7. Germline-derived CDR1 and CDR2 are SNHLY and FYNNEI. The CDR3 is 8 residues long, ends included. CDR3 in amino acids: CASSYDYL.

This clonotype has a count of ten or more. The chain carries TRBV20-1 and TRBJ1-5, with D possibly TRBD1 on 5 matching bases. Germline V gene sequence: CDR1 DFQATT, CDR2 SNEGSKA (reference sequence). CDR3 length: 13 residues. Trimming cost V 5 bases and J 13 bases, with 21 bases left between them. The CDR3 protein is CSARGGDPASQHF. The CDR3 region has the DNA TGCAGTGCTCGGGGGGGGGACCCGGCATCTCAGCATTTT.